These 3 T cell receptor beta chains share one sample of origin, sequenced in a study of cytomegalovirus exposure and HLA in healthy donors. This PCR relied on a set of 60 Vbeta primers and 13 Jbeta primers. The assay was immunoSEQ multiplex PCR, and TCRdb's table has in-frame clones only and misses some. Of about 250,000 clones in the sample, under 80% were seen once. The source material was PBMCs. These receptors were obtained from a female donor in good health and CMV-seronegative.

A word on this clone: At one end the junction does not follow the germline gene, possibly because of a read error. The chain couples TRBV7-9 to TRBJ2-5; 7 nucleotides match TRBD1. Germline V gene data show CDR1 as SEHNR and CDR2 as FQNEAQ (reference sequence). This CDR3 is 17 amino acids long. CDR3 in amino acids: CSSSSRAQGQFQETQYF. The CDR3 DNA reads as TGTTCCAGCAGCTCTCGGGCCCAGGGACAGTTCCAAGAGACCCAGTACTTC.

The CDR3 nucleotides read TGTGCCAGCAGCTCAAGCGGGACTAACTACAATGAGCAGTTCTTC. It codes for CASSSSGTNYNEQFF. V and J are TRBV5-4 and TRBJ2-1, with 7 nucleotides matching TRBD2. The CDR3 is 15 amino acids. Germline V CDR1 and CDR2: SGHNT, YYREEE (reference sequence). V dropped 3 bases and J dropped 3; count of bases not matched to a gene: 6.

This clone has only a few counts. The gene calls are TRBV19 and TRBJ1-5; D perhaps matches TRBD1 (6 bases). Germline V gene data show CDR1 as LNHDA and CDR2 as SQIVND (reference sequence). CDR3 size: 14 residues. V shed 3 bases and J shed 4 bases, with 10 bases lying between them. The DNA of the CDR3 is TGTGCCAGTAGTATGGACAGCAGAAATCAGCCCCAGCATTTT. It specifies CASSMDSRNQPQHF.